A selection of T cell receptor beta chains follows, all from one sample in a study of cytomegalovirus exposure and HLA in healthy donors. Only in-frame clones appear in the TCRdb table, and some are missing; sequencing was by immunoSEQ multiplex PCR. The sample includes 250,000 to 350,000 clones, 85% to 90% of them seen just once. Sequencing input: PBMCs. The receptors shown here come from a woman aged 18-35 years in good health and CMV-seronegative. The CDR3 runs from the conserved cysteine through the conserved F or W. Each record gives: clone size, J gene, D gene, V gene, CDR3 DNA, CDR3 protein. The D gene is left open where the match is weak. Not every row has a clone size; where given, it reads once, few, many or a size class.

>few|TRBJ1-2|.|TRBV19
TGTGCCAGTAGTATAGATGAGGGCGGTTATGGCTACACCTTC
CASSIDEGGYGYTF
>.|TRBJ1-1|TRBD1|TRBV19
TGTGCCAGTAGTATAATCCCGGGACAGTCCACTGAAGCTTTCTTT
CASSIIPGQSTEAFF
>.|TRBJ1-3|.|TRBV9
TGTGCCAGCAGCGTAGCTTCGACTCCCAGCTCTGGAAACACCATATATTTT
CASSVASTPSSGNTIYF
>.|TRBJ1-1|.|TRBV5-4
TGTGCCAGCAGCCACCTTAATGGAAGGACTGCTGGTATGAACACTGAAGCTTTCTTT
CASSHLNGRTAGMNTEAFF
>.|TRBJ2-1|TRBD1|TRBV9
TGTGCCAGCAGCTACCGACAGGGAGACAATGAGCAGTTCTTC
CASSYRQGDNEQFF
>.|TRBJ2-3|.|TRBV5-1
TGCGCCAGCAGCTACGGGAGAATCTCAGATACGCAGTATTTT
CASSYGRISDTQYF
>.|TRBJ2-1|TRBD2|TRBV30
TGTGCCTGGGGAAATCCGGGACTAAGCTACAATGAGCAGTTCTTC
CAWGNPGLSYNEQFF
>.|TRBJ2-2|.|TRBV7-7
TGTGCTAGCAGTTCCCAGGGATTCACCGGGGAGCTGTTTTTT
CASSSQGFTGELFF
>.|TRBJ2-2|.|TRBV9
TGTGCCAGCAGCGCGTTCGGACAGTCGAACACCGGGGAGCTGTTTTTT
CASSAFGQSNTGELFF
>.|TRBJ2-1|.|TRBV10-1
TGCGCCAGCAGTGCCCCCGGCCCGGGGGACTACAATGAGCAGTTCTTC
CASSAPGPGDYNEQFF
>.|TRBJ2-2|.|TRBV16
TGTGCCAGCAGCCAATCAACGACAGGCGGGGAGCTGTTTTTT
CASSQSTTGGELFF
>.|TRBJ1-1|.|TRBV19
TGTGCCAGTAGTATCCCGACGCACTCCGGCGGCACTGAAGCTTTCTTT
CASSIPTHSGGTEAFF
>few|TRBJ2-1|TRBD1|TRBV7-3
TGTGCCAGCAGCGACACCGGGACAGGACACAATGAGCAGTTCTTC
CASSDTGTGHNEQFF
>.|TRBJ1-1|TRBD1|TRBV27
TGTGCCAGCAGTTTAATCCCTGGACAGGGCACTGAAGCTTTCTTT
CASSLIPGQGTEAFF
>few|TRBJ1-5|.|TRBV28
TGTGCCAACGGACAGCGAAATCAGCCCCAGCATTTT
CANGQRNQPQHF
>.|TRBJ2-5|TRBD1|TRBV7-2
TGTGCCAGCAGCTTATTGGTCTCCACCCCCAGGGGGGAGACCCAGTACTTC
CASSLLVSTPRGETQYF
>.|TRBJ2-5|.|TRBV18
TGTGCCAGCTCACGCGATCGGGGGCAAGAGACCCAGTACTTC
CASSRDRGQETQYF
>.|TRBJ1-2|.|TRBV16
TGTGCCAGCAGCCACGGCGTGGGCGATTCACACTATGGCTACACCTTC
CASSHGVGDSHYGYTF
>.|TRBJ2-7|TRBD2|TRBV5-1
TGCGCCAGCAGCGGTTACGGGGGGTCCTACGAGCAGTACTTC
CASSGYGGSYEQYF
>.|TRBJ2-1|TRBD2|TRBV19
TGTGCCAGTAGTATTAACGGGAGGGCCAGGGAGCAGTTCTTC
CASSINGRAREQFF
>once|TRBJ2-3|TRBD1|TRBV5-1
TGCGCCAGCAGCTCGGGACAGGGGAGAGATACGCAGTATTTT
CASSSGQGRDTQYF
>.|TRBJ2-1|TRBD2|TRBV4-3
TGCGCCAGCAGCCAAGATGAGGCGGGAGCTTTGTACAATGAGCAGTTCTTC
CASSQDEAGALYNEQFF
>.|TRBJ2-4|TRBD2|TRBV2
TGTGCCAGCAGTGTGTCGCGACTAGCGGGTTTAGCCAAAAACATTCAGTACTTC
CASSVSRLAGLAKNIQYF
>few|TRBJ1-1|.|TRBV19
TGTGCCAGTAGTAGCGGGGGCCGGAACACTGAAGCTTTCTTT
CASSSGGRNTEAFF
>.|TRBJ2-7|TRBD2|TRBV11-2
TGTGCCAGCAGCCAGGAGAGCGGGAGTGGTCCATACGAGCAGTACTTC
CASSQESGSGPYEQYF
>.|TRBJ2-1|.|TRBV27
TGTGCCAGCAGTTTCGGTAGATCCAATGAGCAGTTCTTC
CASSFGRSNEQFF
>.|TRBJ1-1|.|TRBV4-1
TGCGCCAGCAGCCAAGTTCTAGGAGCTGAAGCTTTCTTT
CASSQVLGAEAFF
>.|TRBJ2-7|TRBD2|TRBV7-6
TGTGCCAGCAGCTTAGGGCTAGCGGACTTGGACGCCGAGCAGTACTTC
CASSLGLADLDAEQYF
>few|TRBJ1-6|TRBD1|TRBV27
TGTGCCAGCAGTTTGGACAGGGGCGGATCACCCCTCCACTTT
CASSLDRGGSPLHF
>.|TRBJ2-2|.|TRBV6-5
TGTGCCAGCAGTTACGGCAGGGGAATCCCCGGGGAGCTGTTTTTT
CASSYGRGIPGELFF
>few|TRBJ2-2|.|TRBV7-2
TGTGCCAGCAGCCCCTATAACACCGGGGAGCTGTTTTTT
CASSPYNTGELFF
>.|TRBJ2-7|TRBD2|TRBV5-1
TGCGCCAGCAGCTTCACTAGCGGGAGTGGGAACGAGCAGTACTTC
CASSFTSGSGNEQYF
>.|TRBJ2-5|TRBD2|TRBV5-6
TGTGCCAGCAGCTTGACTAGCGGGAGGGCATGGCAAGAGACCCAGTACTTC
CASSLTSGRAWQETQYF
>.|TRBJ1-2|TRBD1|TRBV2
TGTGCCAGCAGGGACAGGGGAAGACGAGGCTACACCTTC
CASRDRGRRGYTF
>.|TRBJ2-3|TRBD1|TRBV9
TGTGCCAGCAGCGTAGCAACAGGGGGTTCGGATACGCAGTATTTT
CASSVATGGSDTQYF
>.|TRBJ1-5|.|TRBV5-1
TGCGCCAGCAGCTTGGGAGCGGGTCATCAGCCCCAGCATTTT
CASSLGAGHQPQHF
>.|TRBJ1-1|.|TRBV2
TGTGCCAGCAGTGTACAGACAGTGAACACTGAAGCTTTCTTT
CASSVQTVNTEAFF
>once|TRBJ2-7|TRBD1|TRBV11-2
TGTGCCAGCAGCGTGGGACAGGGGCGGACCTACGAGCAGTACTTC
CASSVGQGRTYEQYF
>.|TRBJ1-2|.|TRBV6-5
TGTGCCAGCAGTCCGCCTCCCGGGGGGGAAGGCTACACCTTC
CASSPPPGGEGYTF
>.|TRBJ2-3|TRBD2|TRBV7-3
TGTGCCAGCAGCTTAATTGGGGTAGCGGGAGATACGCAGTATTTT
CASSLIGVAGDTQYF
>.|TRBJ2-3|.|TRBV6-1
TGTGCCAGCGAGACCGGCGTGAGGGTTGTAGATACGCAGTATTTT
CASETGVRVVDTQYF
>.|TRBJ2-2|TRBD2|TRBV18
TGTGCCAGCTCACGGCTAGCGGGCGCACCCGGGGAGCTGTTTTTT
CASSRLAGAPGELFF